Sequencing of this TCR beta chain was carried out in a study of blood T cell repertoires in COVID-19. For the study at large: The United States, Italy and Spain supplied acute and convalescent COVID-19 samples. The cDNA or gDNA used as material had been derived from T cells, B-cell-depleted T cells, or PBMCs.

There are 12 residues in the CDR3. Trimming left V 0 bases short and J 13 bases short, with 10 bases between. Original analysis: Nucleated cell counts were estimated from reference gene primer amplification. Measured with immunoSEQ multiplex PCR; TCRdb has only the in-frame clones, and not every one. V and J calls and clone size are given by that table; D and trimming were obtained from the DNA. The profile covers fewer than 25,000 clones, with around nine tenths appearing a single time and less than 7.5% taken by the ten largest. The V and J genes are TRBV12-3 or TRBV12-4 and TRBJ2-1, with D possibly being TRBD2 (5 bases). The sequenced sample consisted of peripheral blood. The sequence was obtained from a woman of 80 years or more with active COVID-19. The CDR3 is CASSLAGVGQFF. The DNA for the CDR3 is TGTGCCAGCAGTTTAGCCGGGGTTGGTCAGTTCTTC.